This TCR beta chain was sequenced during a study of blood T cell repertoires in COVID-19. Study-level background: The origin of the acute and convalescent COVID-19 samples was the United States, Italy and Spain.

In the original processing: Amplified reference gene primers provided the basis for estimating nucleated cell counts. Clones were read by immunoSEQ multiplex PCR, and TCRdb kept only the in-frame ones, dropping some. V, J and clone size derive from that table, while D and trimming were established from the DNA sequence. The sample shows 80,000 or so clones, 88% of them seen only once. Trimming removed 3 bases at V and 2 bases at J, with 14 bases between. Germline V gene sequence: CDR1 MNHNS, CDR2 SASEGT. This CDR3 has 15 residues. The clonotype originates from a human donor in a cohort sampled during active COVID-19. The rearrangement uses TRBV6-1 and TRBJ2-7; tentative D call: TRBD2 (5 bases). The material sequenced was peripheral blood. The CDR3 DNA follows: TGTGCCAGCAGTGATGGTCTGGGAGTTACCTACGAGCAGTACTTC. Amino acids: CASSDGLGVTYEQYF.